The table lists the clone carrying this T cell receptor beta chain with a count of one. Its antigen is still unknown. When replicate PCRs were run on sorted subsets, they used around 200 ng DNA, some 33,000 T cell genomes. Profiled with immunoSEQ multiplex PCR; TCRdb holds only in-frame clones, not every one. The sample contains about 2.3 million clones, under 95% of which appear only once. The data were taken from a study of shared clonotypes between healthy human individuals. General study points: Generation probability values for non-shared clonotypes were lower than those for clonotypes shared by all four donors. Collection of samples was limited to blood; tissue repertoires likely differ.

CDR3 length equals 13 residues. V shed 5 bases and J 8 bases; nucleotides not matched to a gene: 9. Germline lookup yields CDR1 SEHNR and CDR2 FQNEAQ (reference sequence). This receptor was taken from a man younger than 30 in good health. Some clones in this sample may be carry-over from other donors' samples. This sequence joins TRBV7-9 and TRBJ2-7; TRBD2 agrees at 7 bases. The sequenced sample was naive CD4+ T cells from PBMCs. Subset reported: CD45RA+ positively selected. The CDR3 coding sequence is TGTGCCAGCAGCCCTCCAAGCGGGATAAAGCAGTACTTC. It translates to CASSPPSGIKQYF.